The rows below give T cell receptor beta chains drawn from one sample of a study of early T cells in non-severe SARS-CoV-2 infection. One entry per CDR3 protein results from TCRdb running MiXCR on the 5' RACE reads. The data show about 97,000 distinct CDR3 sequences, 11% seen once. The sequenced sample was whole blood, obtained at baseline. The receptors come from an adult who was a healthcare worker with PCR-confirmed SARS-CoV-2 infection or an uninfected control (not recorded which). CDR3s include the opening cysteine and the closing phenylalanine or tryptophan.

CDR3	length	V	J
CASSRGYTGELFF	13	TRBV7-2	TRBJ2-2
CASSQGLAREQYF	13	TRBV14	TRBJ2-7
CASSLERGLKSNQPQHF	17	TRBV7-6	TRBJ1-5
CASSLISRVPYNEQFF	16	TRBV7-9	TRBJ2-1
CASSSDSTFTDTQYF	15	TRBV6-5	TRBJ2-3
CASSQVPASRAHTF	14	TRBV4-1	TRBJ1-2
CSIDNEQFF	9	TRBV29-1	TRBJ2-1
CASISISLYNEQFF	14	TRBV6-1	TRBJ2-1
CASTPRRGVEKLFF	14	TRBV6-1	TRBJ1-4
CSHLERGRNEQFF	13	TRBV20-1	TRBJ2-1
CSARPGGITTGELFF	15	TRBV20-1	TRBJ2-2
CSVGISGYTDTQYF	14	TRBV29-1	TRBJ2-3
CASQGRGNYGYTF	13	TRBV19	TRBJ1-2
CASSMGQSNQPQHF	14	TRBV6-5	TRBJ1-5
CASRVGQDLNIQYF	14	TRBV28	TRBJ2-4
CASSPTDVLGAFF	13	TRBV28	TRBJ1-1
CASSLSGLAASSTDTQYF	18	TRBV5-1	TRBJ2-3
CASSSGPPGETQYF	14	TRBV7-3	TRBJ2-5
CASSPRVGTAEQYF	14	TRBV3-1	TRBJ2-7
CAISRLAGEQYF	12	TRBV10-3	TRBJ2-7
CASSLTSLAGEDEQYF	16	TRBV28	TRBJ2-7
CASSTLISPDNEQFF	15	TRBV28	TRBJ2-1
CSVELNPNTEAFF	13	TRBV29-1	TRBJ1-1
CASSRGPYYEQYF	13	TRBV6-2/TRBV6-3	TRBJ2-7
CASSLSPQVFYGYTF	15	TRBV7-9	TRBJ1-2
CAGSPGQGNEQYF	13	TRBV19	TRBJ2-7
CASSPGTSGRFGDTQYF	17	TRBV5-1	TRBJ2-3
CASSLLGLAGLIEQFF	16	TRBV7-3	TRBJ2-1
CASSRSGQGVIQYF	14	TRBV12-3/TRBV12-4	TRBJ2-4
CASSPAGGDTQYF	13	TRBV18	TRBJ2-3
CSVTNSDAEAFF	12	TRBV29-1	TRBJ1-1
CAIKSGQGNTIYF	13	TRBV10-3	TRBJ1-3
CASSPRTGDRVYNEQFF	17	TRBV3-1	TRBJ2-1
CASSPRTGRRPQHF	14	TRBV19	TRBJ1-5
CARSPASWDEQYF	13	TRBV3-1	TRBJ2-7
CASSFLIRTDTQYF	14	TRBV5-8	TRBJ2-3
CASSSGQAGTDTQYF	15	TRBV5-1	TRBJ2-3
CASSETTLHF	10	TRBV6-1	TRBJ1-6
CASGSWTGLNEQFF	14	TRBV12-5	TRBJ2-1
CASRTTGVNTEAFF	14	TRBV12-3/TRBV12-4	TRBJ1-1
CASSPRGLYEQYF	13	TRBV7-9	TRBJ2-7
CASSYTSGGSNEQFF	15	TRBV7-2	TRBJ2-1
CASSFSTGTNTEAFF	15	TRBV5-1	TRBJ1-1
CASSLRTALREQYF	14	TRBV11-2	TRBJ2-7
CASSSVRGGGEQYF	14	TRBV7-2	TRBJ2-7
CAWSFRLTGELFF	13	TRBV30	TRBJ2-2
CSVEDLGLISTDTQYF	16	TRBV29-1	TRBJ2-3
CASSPGQGGAKNIQYF	16	TRBV3-1	TRBJ2-4
CASSGQGAKNTGELFF	16	TRBV6-2/TRBV6-3	TRBJ2-2
CASRPSGRTDTQYF	14	TRBV11-2	TRBJ2-3
CSGKRGGGNTIYF	13	TRBV29-1	TRBJ1-3